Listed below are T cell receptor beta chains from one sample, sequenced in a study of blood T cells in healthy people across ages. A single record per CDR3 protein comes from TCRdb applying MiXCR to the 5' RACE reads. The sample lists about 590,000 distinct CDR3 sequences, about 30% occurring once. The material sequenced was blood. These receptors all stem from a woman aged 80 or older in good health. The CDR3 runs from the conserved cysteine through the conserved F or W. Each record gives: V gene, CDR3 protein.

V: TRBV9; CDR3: CASSVGGRDEQFF
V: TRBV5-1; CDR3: CAGSLGLSVGTEAFF
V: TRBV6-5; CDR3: CASSRKTGHTEAFF
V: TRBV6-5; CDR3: CTSSYSASGAAYEQYF
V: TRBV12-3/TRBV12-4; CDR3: CASSLASVSSDAQYF
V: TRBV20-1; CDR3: CSASSDTTYEQYF
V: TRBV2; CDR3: CASRGWDREAFF
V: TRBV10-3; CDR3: CAISYRAQETQYF
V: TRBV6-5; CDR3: CASSFGESPLHF
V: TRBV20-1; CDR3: CSASPGTGGMRGYTF
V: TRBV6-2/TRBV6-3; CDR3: CAARDGETQYF
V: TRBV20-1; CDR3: CGARDRRAAGTEAFF
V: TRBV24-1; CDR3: CATRGVIDEQFF
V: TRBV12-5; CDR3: CASGRDSSNTEAFF
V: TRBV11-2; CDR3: CASSSGQGWYGYTF
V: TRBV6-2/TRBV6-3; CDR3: CASSSPKGTQETQYF
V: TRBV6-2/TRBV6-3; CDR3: CASSYDWGQPQHF
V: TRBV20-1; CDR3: CSAEPGLGTYEQDF
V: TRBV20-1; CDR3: CSAFTGDAYNSPLHF
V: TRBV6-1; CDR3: CASSEGERGYGKNIQYF
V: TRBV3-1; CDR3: CASSQGSSGVMAKTQYF
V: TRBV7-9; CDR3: CASSPTGSHQPQHF
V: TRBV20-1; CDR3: CSAAGLAGVGEQFF
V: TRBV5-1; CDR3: CASSLEGVNQPQHF
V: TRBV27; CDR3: CASNPRGYGEKLFF
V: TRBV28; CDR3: CASAGGGLGTDTQYF
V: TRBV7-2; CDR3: CASSVLRDASGTQYF
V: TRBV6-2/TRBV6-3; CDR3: CASSRPTSGGQRGGTDTQYF
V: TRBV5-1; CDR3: CASTPSNRGSEQYF
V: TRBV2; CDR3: CASRAGGKETQYF
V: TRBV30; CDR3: CAWEPGQTYNEQFF
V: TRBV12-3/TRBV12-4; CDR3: CASSTRSEAFF
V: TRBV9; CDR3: CASSVGLAGAIQADTQYF
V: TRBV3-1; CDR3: CASSPDRGWDTEAFF
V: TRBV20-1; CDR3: CSAIRTGGLSYNEQFF
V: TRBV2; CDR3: CASSEALPNTEAFF
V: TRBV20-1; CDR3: CSARKEGSSNQPQHF
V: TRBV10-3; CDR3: CAINEGYEQYF
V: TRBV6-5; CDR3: CASSFRLGGGAVGELFF
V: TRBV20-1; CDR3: CSASRWQGASETQYF
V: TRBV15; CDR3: CATSRDLPGLTGISNQPQHF
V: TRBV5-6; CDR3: CASSLNRGSARSNQPQHF
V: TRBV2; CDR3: CASSEGRTAYEQYF
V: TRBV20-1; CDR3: CSLAGEFRDTQYF
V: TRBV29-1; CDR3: CSVLITPNYGYTF
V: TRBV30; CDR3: CAWSRSDMATGYTF
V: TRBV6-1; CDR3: CASSELAFGLDEQYF
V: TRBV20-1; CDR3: CSGSGRASGADIQYF
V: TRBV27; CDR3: CASSPPPPTINQPQHF
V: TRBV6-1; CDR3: CASMEGARGNTEAFF
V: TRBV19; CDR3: CASSVLSRDRVNGANVLTF
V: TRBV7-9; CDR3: CASSSDLGGWGNQPQHF
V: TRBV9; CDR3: CASSVKGRKGIYEQYF
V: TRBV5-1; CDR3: CASSSQTTYTEAFF
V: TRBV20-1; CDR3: CSARQGDEQYF
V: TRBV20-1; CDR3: CSARDIQGNTEAFF
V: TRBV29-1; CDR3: CSVGRDTYEQYF